These T cell receptor beta chains were read from a single sample in a study of identical twins. One entry per CDR3 protein results from TCRdb running MiXCR on the 5' RACE reads. The sample has around 500,000 distinct CDR3 sequences; more than 13% are singletons. The same data also contributed to another study, on yellow fever vaccine responses in identical twins.

The source material was CD4+ T cells sorted from blood. The receptor source for this set is a young woman in good health. Both conserved end residues are part of each CDR3. The D gene is left open where the match is weak. Where a row states a size, it is once, few, many or the class of an expanded clone; other rows omit it.

size	D	V	J	CDR3	DNA
many	TRBD1	TRBV5-1	TRBJ1-5	CASSLEGGGNQPQHF	TGCGCCAGCAGCTTGGAAGGGGGCGGTAATCAGCCCCAGCATTTT
few	-	TRBV5-6	TRBJ2-1	CASSEGPYNEQFF	TGTGCCAGCAGCGAGGGGCCTTACAATGAGCAGTTCTTC
-	TRBD2	TRBV4-3	TRBJ2-3	CASSQDLAGVTQYF	TGCGCCAGCAGCCAAGATTTAGCGGGAGTGACGCAGTATTTT
-	TRBD2	TRBV5-4	TRBJ2-1	CASSSPGLAGGSTEQFF	TGTGCCAGCAGCTCTCCGGGACTAGCGGGGGGATCTACTGAGCAGTTCTTC
many	-	TRBV29-1	TRBJ1-4	CSVEDPLNEKLFF	TGCAGCGTTGAGGACCCCCTCAATGAAAAACTGTTTTTT
few	TRBD2	TRBV4-3	TRBJ2-7	CASSQDLGLAGYEQYF	TGCGCCAGCAGCCAAGATCTCGGACTAGCGGGCTACGAGCAGTACTTC
-	TRBD1	TRBV10-3	TRBJ2-7	CAISGTGTQGKTYEQYF	TGTGCCATCAGCGGGACAGGGACACAAGGGAAAACCTACGAGCAGTACTTC
few	-	TRBV3-1	TRBJ2-7	CASSQGMVEQYF	TGTGCCAGCAGCCAAGGAATGGTCGAGCAGTACTTC
-	-	TRBV2	TRBJ1-1	CASREVATEAFF	TGTGCCAGCAGGGAGGTCGCCACTGAAGCTTTCTTT
-	TRBD1	TRBV12-3/TRBV12-4	TRBJ1-5	CASSLGQFNQPQHF	TGTGCCAGCAGCCTGGGACAGTTCAATCAGCCCCAGCATTTT
many	-	TRBV29-1	TRBJ2-7	CSVRGSSYEQYF	TGCAGCGTTCGAGGATCCTCCTACGAGCAGTACTTC
many	-	TRBV2	TRBJ2-2	CASSKQLGLTNTGELFF	TGTGCCAGCAGTAAACAATTGGGACTTACGAACACCGGGGAGCTGTTTTTT
few	-	TRBV6-2/TRBV6-3	TRBJ2-1	CASSYFPETSSYNEQFF	TGTGCCAGCAGTTACTTCCCAGAGACGAGCTCCTACAATGAGCAGTTCTTC
-	TRBD2	TRBV7-2	TRBJ2-1	CASSLSGGGEQFF	TGTGCCAGCAGCTTAAGCGGGGGTGGTGAGCAGTTCTTC